What follows describes a single T cell receptor (beta chain). The entry originates in a study of blood T cells in healthy people across ages. Primers used in a second PCR of about 7 to 12 cycles were a sample-barcoded 5' primer and a J-beta primer mix. TCRdb reprocessed the 5' RACE reads via MiXCR and lists one record per CDR3 protein. This sample yields hundreds of thousands of distinct CDR3 sequences, of which around a quarter are seen a single time; roughly 9% belongs to the top ten. Germline values: CDR1 SQVTM, CDR2 ANQGSEA. Trimming took 1 base from V and 6 from J; bases not matched to a gene: 5. This CDR3 comprises 13 residues. In addition, the sample was reused for a study of T cells of mothers and their children.

This clonotype was sampled from a boy younger than 18 in good health. Sequencing was carried out using blood. The V call is TRBV29-1, the J call TRBJ2-7; 8 bases agree with TRBD2. CDR3 sequence: CSVEGSGKGEQYF. The DNA for the CDR3 is TGCAGCGTTGAAGGTAGCGGGAAAGGCGAGCAGTACTTC.